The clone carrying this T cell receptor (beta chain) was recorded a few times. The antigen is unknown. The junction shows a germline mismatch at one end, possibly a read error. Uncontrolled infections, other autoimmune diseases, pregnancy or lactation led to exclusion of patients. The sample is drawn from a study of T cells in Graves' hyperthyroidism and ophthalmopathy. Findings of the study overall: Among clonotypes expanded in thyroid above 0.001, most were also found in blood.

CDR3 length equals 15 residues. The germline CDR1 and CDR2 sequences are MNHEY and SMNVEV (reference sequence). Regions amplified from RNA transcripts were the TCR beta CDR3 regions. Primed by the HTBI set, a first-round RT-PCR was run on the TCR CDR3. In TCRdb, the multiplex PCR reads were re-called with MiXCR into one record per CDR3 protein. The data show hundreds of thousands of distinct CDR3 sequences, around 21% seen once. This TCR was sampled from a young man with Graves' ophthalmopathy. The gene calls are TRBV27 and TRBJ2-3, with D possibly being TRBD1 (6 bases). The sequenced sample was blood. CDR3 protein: CASSLSRGFTDTQYF. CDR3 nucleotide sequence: TGTGCTAGCAGTTTATCTAGGGGGTTCACAGATACGCAGTATTTT.